One and the same sample provided the 10 T cell receptor beta chains below, sequenced in a study of shared clonotypes between healthy human individuals. The table came from immunoSEQ multiplex PCR; TCRdb's copy has only in-frame clones and leaves some out. The sample holds 530,000 or so clones; 60% to 80% are singletons and the top ten take 12%. The sequenced sample consisted of PBMCs. The source is a woman aged 40 to 50 in good health. Some clones in this sample may be carry-over from other donors' samples.

The chain's CDR3 is CSVEGDRGLDEQYF. CDR3 DNA sequence: TGCAGCGTTGAAGGAGACAGGGGGCTCGACGAGCAGTACTTC. V and J are TRBV29-1 and TRBJ2-5; TRBD1 aligns across 10 bases. TRBJ2-7 explains the end of the DNA better; the J call may be wrong. The CDR3 runs to 14 residues. The V gene's germline CDR1 is SQVTM and CDR2 ANQGSEA.

The V and J genes are TRBV7-9 and TRBJ2-3; 14 bases fit TRBD2. Germline assignment: CDR1 SEHNR and CDR2 FQNEAQ (reference sequence). J gave up 5 bases and V 6 bases, and 4 bases lay outside the gene matches. The CDR3 is 15 amino acids. CDR3 residues: CASSRLAGGLDTQYF. CDR3 DNA sequence: TGTGCCAGCAGTCGACTAGCGGGAGGGTTAGATACGCAGTATTTT.

The chain carries TRBV29-1 and TRBJ2-2, with 8 nucleotides matching TRBD1. In germline, CDR1 is SQVTM, CDR2 ANQGSEA. This CDR3 has 15 residues. Unmatched junction bases numbered 6, after V lost 1 base and J lost 5 bases. The chain's CDR3 is CSVEVAQGATGELFF. CDR3 nucleotide sequence: TGCAGCGTTGAAGTTGCCCAGGGGGCGACCGGGGAGCTGTTTTTT.

This clone was counted a few times. The sample contains more than one DNA sequence encoding this CDR3. The J gene is TRBJ2-7, the V gene TRBV27, with D possibly matching TRBD2 (6 bases). Trimming took 6 bases from V and 4 from J, leaving 19 bases between them. Germline values: CDR1 MNHEY, CDR2 SMNVEV (reference sequence). CDR3 length: 15 residues. Here the CDR3 reads CASSPTAGGTYEQYF. The CDR3 nucleotides read TGTGCCAGCAGCCCTACAGCCGGAGGGACTTACGAGCAGTACTTC.

The chain uses TRBV6-6 and TRBJ1-2; D not certain. Germline CDR1 reads MNHNY; CDR2 reads SVGAGI (reference sequence). The germline V and J ends were trimmed by 3 bases and 7 bases, with 6 bases remaining between them. The CDR3 contains 11 residues. CDR3 in amino acids: CASSYQAGYTF. CDR3 DNA sequence: TGTGCCAGCAGTTATCAAGCTGGCTACACCTTC.

The chain recombines TRBV30 with TRBJ2-1; possible D gene TRBD2, 6 bases. This CDR3 spans 14 amino acids. In germline, CDR1 is GTSNPN, CDR2 SVGIG (reference sequence). V was shortened by 0 bases and J by 5 bases, with 11 bases between the two germline ends. CDR3 in amino acids: CAWSVLLANNEQFF. The CDR3 DNA sequence: TGTGCCTGGAGTGTACTGCTAGCGAACAATGAGCAGTTCTTC. Complete variable domain (other parts from reference TRBV30 and TRBJ2-1): SQTIHQWPATLVQPVGSPLSLECTVEGTSNPNLYWYRQAAGRGLQLLFYSVGIGQISSEVPQNLSASRPQDRQFILSSKKLLLSDSGFYLCAWSVLLANNEQFFGPGTRLTVL.

The chain is built from TRBV28 and TRBJ2-1, with 9 positions matching TRBD1. Germline lookup yields CDR1 MDHEN and CDR2 SYDVKM. The V gene end was trimmed by 7 bases and the J gene end by 7 bases; junction bases not matched to a gene: 14. This CDR3 has 16 residues. DNA of the CDR3: TGTGCCAGCACCCTCTTTCTGCGGGACAGGGCAAATGAGCAGTTCTTC. Its protein product is CASTLFLRDRANEQFF. Together with reference TRBV28 and TRBJ2-1, the CDR3 gives the full variable domain: DVKVTQSSRYLVKRTGEKVFLECVQDMDHENMFWYRQDPGLGLRLIYFSYDVKMKEKGDIPEGYSVSREKKERFSLILESASTNQTSMYLCASTLFLRDRANEQFFGPGTRLTVL.

The J gene is TRBJ2-2, the V gene TRBV9; D is unclear. The CDR3 length is 14 residues. V was shortened by 3 bases and J by 6 bases, with 12 bases between the two germline ends. Germline V gene data show CDR1 as SGDLS and CDR2 as YYNGEE. The CDR3 loop is CASSGISSSGELFF. The CDR3 region has the DNA TGTGCCAGCAGCGGGATCAGTTCGTCCGGGGAGCTGTTTTTT.

This chain connects TRBV5-4 to TRBJ2-2; D remains ambiguous. V was trimmed by 3 bases and J by 0 bases, leaving 9 bases between them. This CDR3 has 15 residues. Germline V gives CDR1 SGHNT, CDR2 YYREEE (reference sequence). CDR3 protein: CASSSPYANTGELFF. The CDR3, as DNA: TGTGCCAGCAGCTCGCCTTACGCGAACACCGGGGAGCTGTTTTTT.

Comments on this clone: The same CDR3 also results from other DNA sequences found in this sample. The chain is built from TRBV18 and TRBJ2-5; D call uncertain. The CDR3 length is 13 residues. Germline CDR1 is KGHSH and CDR2 is LQKENI. The V end was cut by 0 bases, the J end by 2 bases, with 4 bases between. The CDR3 DNA sequence: TGTGCCAGCTCACCACCAGGACAAGAGACCCAGTACTTC. Translating gives CASSPPGQETQYF.